This entry lists 2 T cell receptor beta chains sequenced from one sample in a study of patients and donors after allogeneic stem cell transplantation (dated by TCRdb to 2020 to 2021). Library creation used RT-PCR. TCRdb lists the instrument as NextSeq 550. TCRdb ran its own pipeline on the public reads, namely fastp trimming at Q25 and MiXCR clone calling, and kept in-frame beta chains. Here each entry gathers all rows of one CDR3 protein and keeps the most common genes and DNA. Within this sample are 800,000 to 1,000,000 distinct CDR3 sequences, with about a sixth of them counted one time only. Around 6% of the sample is in the top ten clones. The sample comprised blood, either unsorted or a sorted T cell fraction (not recorded which). The receptors here all came from a human donor who was either an allogeneic HSCT recipient or a stem cell or donor lymphocyte infusion donor (not recorded which). It is not recorded whose cells these are; they may come from a transplant donor.

Only a few counts were recorded for this clonotype. The V and J genes are TRBV27 and TRBJ2-2; 10 bases match TRBD2. The CDR3 spans 18 residues. The junction had 7 bases not matched to a gene; V was cut back by 2 bases and J by 1 base. The V gene's germline CDR1 is MNHEY and CDR2 SMNVEV (reference sequence). CDR3 protein: CASSLVSSGSWNTGELFF. CDR3 sequence (DNA): TGTGCCAGCAGTTTAGTTTCTAGCGGGAGTTGGAACACCGGGGAGCTGTTTTTT.

The rearrangement joins TRBV6-2 or TRBV6-3 to TRBJ2-7, with 7 positions matching TRBD1. This CDR3 region has 13 residues. Germline V lookup: CDR1 MNHEY, CDR2 SVGEGT. The trim removed 7 bases at V and 2 bases at J, leaving 5 bases unmatched. DNA for the CDR3: TGTGCCAGCACCGACGGACAGGCCTACGAGCAGTACTTC. Encoded protein: CASTDGQAYEQYF.